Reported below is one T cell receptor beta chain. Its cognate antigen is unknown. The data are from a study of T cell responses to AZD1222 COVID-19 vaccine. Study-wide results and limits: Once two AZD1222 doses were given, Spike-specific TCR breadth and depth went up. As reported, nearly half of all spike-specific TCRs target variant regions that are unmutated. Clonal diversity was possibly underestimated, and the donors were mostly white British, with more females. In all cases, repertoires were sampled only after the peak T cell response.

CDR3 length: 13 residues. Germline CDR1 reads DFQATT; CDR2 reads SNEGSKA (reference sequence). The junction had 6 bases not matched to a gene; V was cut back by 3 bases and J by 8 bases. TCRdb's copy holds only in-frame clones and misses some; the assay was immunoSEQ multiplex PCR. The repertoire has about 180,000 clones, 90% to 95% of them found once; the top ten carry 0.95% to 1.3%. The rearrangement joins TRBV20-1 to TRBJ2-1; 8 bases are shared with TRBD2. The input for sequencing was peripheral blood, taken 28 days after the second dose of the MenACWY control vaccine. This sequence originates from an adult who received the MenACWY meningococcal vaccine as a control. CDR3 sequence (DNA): TGCAGTGCTAGTCGGGGGGGCGGCGATGAGCAGTTCTTC. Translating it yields CSASRGGGDEQFF.